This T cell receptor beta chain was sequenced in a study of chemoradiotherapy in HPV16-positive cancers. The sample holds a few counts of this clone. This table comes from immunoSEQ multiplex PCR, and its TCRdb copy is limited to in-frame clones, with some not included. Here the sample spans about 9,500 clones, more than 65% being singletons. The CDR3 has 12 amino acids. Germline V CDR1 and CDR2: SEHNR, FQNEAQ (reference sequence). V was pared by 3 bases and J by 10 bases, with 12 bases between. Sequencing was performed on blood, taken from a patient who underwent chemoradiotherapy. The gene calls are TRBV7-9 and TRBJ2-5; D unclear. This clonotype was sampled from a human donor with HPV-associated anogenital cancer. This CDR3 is CASSFPLLDQYF. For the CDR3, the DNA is TGTGCCAGCAGCTTCCCCCTTTTGGACCAGTACTTC.